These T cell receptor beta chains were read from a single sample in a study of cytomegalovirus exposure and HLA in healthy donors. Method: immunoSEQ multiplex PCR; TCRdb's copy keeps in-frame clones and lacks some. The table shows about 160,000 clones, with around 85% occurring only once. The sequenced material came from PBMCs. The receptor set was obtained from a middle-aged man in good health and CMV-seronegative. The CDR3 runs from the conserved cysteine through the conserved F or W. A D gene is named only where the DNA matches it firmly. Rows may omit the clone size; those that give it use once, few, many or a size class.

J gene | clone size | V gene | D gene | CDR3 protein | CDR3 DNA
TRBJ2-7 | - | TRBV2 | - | CASSARQFSYEQYF | TGTGCCAGCAGCGCCCGACAGTTCTCCTACGAGCAGTACTTC
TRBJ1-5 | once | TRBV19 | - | CASSIFDRPSNQPQHF | TGTGCCAGTAGTATTTTCGACAGGCCTAGCAATCAGCCCCAGCATTTT
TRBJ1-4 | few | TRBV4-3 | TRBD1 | CASSRPGTENEKLFF | TGCGCCAGCAGCCGTCCCGGGACAGAGAATGAAAAACTGTTTTTT
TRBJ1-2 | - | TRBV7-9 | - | CASSSAINYGGYTF | TGTGCCAGCAGCTCCGCCATTAACTATGGCGGCTACACCTTC
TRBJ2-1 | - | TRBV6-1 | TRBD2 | CASSDGGLASNEQFF | TGTGCCAGCAGTGATGGGGGACTAGCGTCCAATGAGCAGTTCTTC
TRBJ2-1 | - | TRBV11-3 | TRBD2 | CASSLAGGNEQFF | TGTGCCAGCAGCTTAGCGGGGGGGAATGAGCAGTTCTTC
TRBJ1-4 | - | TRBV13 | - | CASSLGVQGNLFF | TGTGCCAGCAGCTTAGGGGTACAGGGAAACCTGTTTTTT
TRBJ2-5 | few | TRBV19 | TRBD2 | CASSKRDFVETQYF | TGTGCCAGTAGTAAGCGGGACTTTGTAGAGACCCAGTACTTC
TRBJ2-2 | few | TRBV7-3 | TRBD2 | CASSFLAGANTGELFF | TGTGCCAGCAGCTTTCTAGCGGGGGCCAACACCGGGGAGCTGTTTTTT
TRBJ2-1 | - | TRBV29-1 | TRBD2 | CSVLDSGGISNEQFF | TGCAGCGTCCTCGATAGCGGGGGAATCTCGAATGAGCAGTTCTTC
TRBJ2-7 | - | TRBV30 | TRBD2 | CAWRLAGAYEQYF | TGTGCCTGGAGGCTAGCGGGGGCCTACGAGCAGTACTTC
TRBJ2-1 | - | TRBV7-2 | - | CASSSGVYNEQFF | TGTGCCAGCAGCTCGGGGGTCTACAATGAGCAGTTCTTC
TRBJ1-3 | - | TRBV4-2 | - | CASSQGGPRGNTIYF | TGTGCCAGCAGCCAGGGGGGACCCAGGGGAAACACCATATATTTT
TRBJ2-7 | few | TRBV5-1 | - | CASSFETAYEQYF | TGCGCCAGCAGCTTCGAGACTGCCTACGAGCAGTACTTC
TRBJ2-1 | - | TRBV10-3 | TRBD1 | CAIRVGQGAFNEQFF | TGTGCCATCAGGGTGGGACAGGGGGCATTCAATGAGCAGTTCTTC
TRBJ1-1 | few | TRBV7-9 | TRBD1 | CASSLTGEHTEAFF | TGTGCCAGCAGCTTAACAGGGGAGCACACTGAAGCTTTCTTT
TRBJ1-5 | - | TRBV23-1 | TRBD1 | CASSQTDRDPNQPQHF | TGCGCCAGCAGTCAAACGGACAGGGACCCCAATCAGCCCCAGCATTTT
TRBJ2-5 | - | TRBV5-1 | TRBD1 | CASSLAPGQGKTQYF | TGCGCCAGCAGCTTGGCGCCGGGACAGGGGAAGACCCAGTACTTC
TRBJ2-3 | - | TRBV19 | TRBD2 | CAINSGGYTDTQYF | TGTGCCATTAATAGCGGGGGGTACACAGATACGCAGTATTTT
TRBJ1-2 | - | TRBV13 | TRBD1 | CASSLTGGAGSYTF | TGTGCCAGCAGCTTAACAGGGGGCGCAGGCAGCTACACCTTC
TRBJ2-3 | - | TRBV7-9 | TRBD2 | CASSPLEGPSGDLVRTQYF | TGTGCCAGCAGCCCGTTGGAGGGGCCTAGCGGGGACTTAGTCAGAACGCAGTATTTT
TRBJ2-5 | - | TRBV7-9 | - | CASTQLLYQETQYF | TGTGCCAGCACTCAACTTCTGTACCAAGAGACCCAGTACTTC
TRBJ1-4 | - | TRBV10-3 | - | CAISAKGVEGNEKLFF | TGTGCCATCAGTGCGAAGGGAGTTGAGGGTAATGAAAAACTGTTTTTT
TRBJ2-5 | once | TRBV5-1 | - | CASSFGGGSQETQHF | -
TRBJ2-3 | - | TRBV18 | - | CASSPLEFPRGTQYF | TGTGCCAGCTCACCACTGGAGTTCCCCAGGGGTACGCAGTATTTT
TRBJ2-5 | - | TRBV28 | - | CASAPGVLKTQYF | TGTGCCAGCGCCCCGGGGGTTCTTAAGACCCAGTACTTC